Following are 18 T cell receptor beta chains from one sample sequenced in a study of control samples from healthy donors and cancer patients. Generated by immunoSEQ multiplex PCR, the TCRdb table keeps only in-frame clones and is missing some. The sample includes about 110,000 clones, roughly 79% seen only once; the top ten take about 5.9%. The sample was blood. Source of these receptors: a young man in good health.

This clone has a handful of counts. The chain recombines TRBV15 with TRBJ1-2; maybe TRBD1 (6 bases). V was pared by 1 base and J by 4 bases, with 13 bases between. The CDR3 covers 15 residues. CDR1 is LNHNV and CDR2 is YYDKDF in the germline V gene (reference sequence). In DNA form, the CDR3 reads TGTGCCACCAGCAGAGTAAAAGGACAGTCCTATGGCTACACCTTC. Translated, it gives CATSRVKGQSYGYTF. Variable domain in full (rest from reference TRBV15 and TRBJ1-2): DAMVIQNPRYQVTQFGKPVTLSCSQTLNHNVMYWYQQKSSQAPKLLFHYYDKDFNNEADTPDNFQSRRPNTSFCFLDIRSPGLGDTAMYLCATSRVKGQSYGYTFGSGTRLTVV.

V and J are TRBV10-2 and TRBJ2-7, with TRBD1 matching 10 bases. CDR3 length: 16 residues. Germline V gene lookup returns CDR1 WSHSY and CDR2 SAAADI. Losses at the gene ends were 5 bases for V and 4 bases for J; bases not matched to a gene: 11. CDR3 nucleotide sequence: TGCGCCAGCAGTCCCATTACCTCGGGACAGGGGTACGAGCAGTACGTC. It is translated as CASSPITSGQGYEQYV.

The V gene is TRBV19, the J gene TRBJ1-3; no clear D gene. This CDR3 spans 13 amino acids. Trimming removed 4 bases at V and 2 bases at J, with 6 bases between. Germline CDR1 reads LNHDA; CDR2 reads SQIVND (reference sequence). This CDR3 is CASSREPGNTIYF. The DNA of the CDR3 is TGTGCCAGTAGTAGGGAACCTGGAAACACCATATATTTT. Drawing the rest from reference TRBV19 and TRBJ1-3, the complete variable domain is DGGITQSPKYLFRKEGQNVTLSCEQNLNHDAMYWYRQDPGQGLRLIYYSQIVNDFQKGDIAEGYSVSREKKESFPLTVTSAQKNPTAFYLCASSREPGNTIYFGEGSWLTVV.

This clone was recorded a few times. In DNA form, the CDR3 reads TGTGCCAGCAGCGTACTAGCGGGGATGGGAAATGAGCAGTTCTTC. Translation gives CASSVLAGMGNEQFF. The chain carries TRBV14 and TRBJ2-1; TRBD2 matches 10 bases. The CDR3 consists of 15 residues. Trimming cost V 5 bases and J 7 bases; bases outside gene matches: 8. Germline V gene lookup returns CDR1 SGHDN and CDR2 FVKESK.

The CDR3 sequence is CASSSGTSGVSTDTQYF. The CDR3 DNA follows: TGTGCCAGCAGCTCCGGGACTAGCGGTGTGAGCACAGATACGCAGTATTTT. The chain uses TRBV5-4 and TRBJ2-3; 11 bases match TRBD2. V was pared by 3 bases and J by 0 bases, with 6 bases of the junction left unmatched. Germline lookup yields CDR1 SGHNT and CDR2 YYREEE (reference sequence). The CDR3 totals 17 residues.

The rearrangement uses TRBV18 and TRBJ2-5; no clear D. Germline V gives CDR1 KGHSH, CDR2 LQKENI. The CDR3 is made up of 13 amino acids. The ends were cut back, 0 bases at V and 5 bases at J, with 7 bases in the middle. The CDR3 DNA reads as TGTGCCAGCTCACCACCCAGCTCGGAGACCCAGTACTTC. Translated, it gives CASSPPSSETQYF.

The chain has TRBV21-1 and TRBJ1-5; TRBD1, the table's D call, was not compared with the DNA. TRBV21-1 counts as a pseudogene. CDR3 length: 14 residues. This CDR3 is CASSKGRAIQPQHF. The CDR3 bases are TGTGCCAGCAGCAAGGGGCGAGCAATCCAGCCCCAGCATTTT.

Worth noting for this clone: An end of the junction differs from the germline gene, which may be a read error. The V call is TRBV9, the J call TRBJ2-1, with 11 bases lining up with TRBD2. Per germline, CDR1 SGDLS and CDR2 YYNGEE. CDR3 length: 18 residues. The CDR3 reads CARSARGGVAGGLNEQFF. CDR3 sequence (DNA): TGTGCCCGCAGCGCCCGGGGGGGCGTAGCGGGGGGGCTCAATGAGCAGTTCTTC.

This chain links TRBV7-2 with TRBJ2-7; D is uncertain. The ends were cut back, 2 bases at V and 0 bases at J, with 20 bases in the middle. The CDR3 contains 18 residues. Looked up from germline, CDR1 is SGHTA and CDR2 is FQGNSA. Here the CDR3 DNA reads TGTGCCAGCAGCTTAATTGCACGAGCACAACCAATCTCCTACGAGCAGTACTTC. Translating it yields CASSLIARAQPISYEQYF.

The rearrangement joins TRBV5-6 to TRBJ1-5, with a weak D call TRBD1 (6 bases). Per the germline V gene, CDR1 is SGHDT and CDR2 is YYEEEE. Trimming cost V 5 bases and J 1 base, with 10 bases left between them. The length of the CDR3 is 14 residues. Here the CDR3 DNA reads TGTGCCAGCAGGAATGGACAGAGCAATCAGCCCCAGCATTTT. Its translation: CASRNGQSNQPQHF.

To note about this clone: Other DNA sequences in the sample encode the same CDR3. The chain couples TRBV19 to TRBJ2-5, with D tentatively TRBD2 (5 bases). This CDR3 has 12 amino acids. V was shortened by 3 bases and J by 4 bases, with 6 bases between the two germline ends. Germline V gene lookup returns CDR1 LNHDA and CDR2 SQIVND (reference sequence). The CDR3 DNA sequence: TGTGCCAGTAGTATCCGGGGAGAGACCCAGTACTTC. It is translated as CASSIRGETQYF.

The chain joins TRBV7-2 to TRBJ2-2; unclear D gene. The CDR3 covers 14 residues. The germline V and J ends were trimmed by 0 bases and 7 bases, with 9 bases remaining between them. Per germline, CDR1 SGHTA and CDR2 FQGNSA. The CDR3 here is CASSLARTNGELFF. In nucleotides, the CDR3 is TGTGCCAGCAGCTTAGCGCGGACGAACGGGGAGCTGTTTTTT.

The CDR3 protein is CASSYVAGQGDQPQHF. Here the CDR3 DNA reads TGTGCCAGCAGTTACGTAGCCGGACAGGGGGATCAGCCCCAGCATTTT. This rearrangement joins TRBV6-2 or TRBV6-3 to TRBJ1-5; 10 bases agree with TRBD1. The germline gives CDR1 MNHEY, CDR2 SVGEGT. The length of the CDR3 is 16 residues. Trimming took 2 bases from V and 5 from J; bases not matched to a gene: 6.

This chain links TRBV19 with TRBJ2-3, with 12 positions matching TRBD1. J gave up 3 bases and V 0 bases, and 7 bases lay outside the gene matches. There are 18 residues in the CDR3. CDR1 LNHDA and CDR2 SQIVND come from the germline V gene (reference sequence). The chain's CDR3 is CASSIDLGTGGLTDTQYF. The CDR3 DNA reads TGTGCCAGTAGTATAGATTTGGGGACAGGGGGCTTAACAGATACGCAGTATTTT. Filled out from reference TRBV19 and TRBJ2-3, the complete variable domain reads DGGITQSPKYLFRKEGQNVTLSCEQNLNHDAMYWYRQDPGQGLRLIYYSQIVNDFQKGDIAEGYSVSREKKESFPLTVTSAQKNPTAFYLCASSIDLGTGGLTDTQYFGPGTRLTVL.

This chain links TRBV19 with TRBJ1-2, with D possibly TRBD1 on 5 matching bases. The V end was cut by 7 bases, the J end by 2 bases, with 14 bases between. The CDR3 extends over 14 amino acids. Per germline, CDR1 LNHDA and CDR2 SQIVND (reference sequence). CDR3 region: CASTPRVVNYGYTF. CDR3 nucleotide sequence: TGTGCCAGTACCCCCAGGGTGGTAAACTATGGCTACACCTTC.

The rearrangement links TRBV27 to TRBJ2-7; 8 bases line up with TRBD2. Germline CDR1 reads MNHEY; CDR2 reads SMNVEV (reference sequence). The CDR3 contains 13 residues. V was pared by 8 bases and J by 4 bases, with 7 bases of the junction left unmatched. In nucleotides, the CDR3 is TGTGCCAGCGGACATCGCGGGGGGTACGAGCAGTACTTC. It encodes CASGHRGGYEQYF.

V and J are TRBV7-2 and TRBJ2-3, with TRBD2 matching 13 bases. V lost 7 bases to trimming and J lost 4 bases; unmatched junction nucleotides: 14. There are 18 residues in the CDR3. CDR1 is SGHTA, CDR2 FQGNSA, per germline. This CDR3 is CASTVRGTSGGAADTQYF. CDR3 nucleotide sequence: TGTGCCAGCACCGTCCGAGGAACTAGCGGGGGGGCGGCAGATACGCAGTATTTT.

This clone appeared a few times. The CDR3 DNA follows: TGTGCCAGCAGCTTGGTTCTCCAGGGATTTAGCGAGCAGTACTTC. Its protein is CASSLVLQGFSEQYF. V gene TRBV5-5 combines with J gene TRBJ2-7, with a weak D call TRBD1 (5 bases). V was pared by 0 bases and J by 6 bases, with 16 bases between. CDR1 is SGHKS, CDR2 YYEKEE, per germline (reference sequence). CDR3 length: 15 residues.